This entry lists 20 T cell receptor beta chains sequenced from one sample in a study of blood T cell repertoires in COVID-19. Profiling relied on immunoSEQ multiplex PCR, and the TCRdb table lists in-frame clones only, not all of them. The sample records more than 250,000 clones, approximately 86% being singletons. Sequenced material: peripheral blood. The receptors stem from a human donor in a cohort sampled during active COVID-19.

This chain connects TRBV5-1 to TRBJ1-2, with 9 bases fitting TRBD1. Germline CDR1 SGHRS, CDR2 YFSETQ. The CDR3 extends over 18 amino acids. After removal of 2 bases from V and 4 bases from J, the junction contained 15 bases not matched to a gene. The CDR3 loop reads CASSLTITGTGSLYGYTF. As DNA, the CDR3 is TGCGCCAGCAGCTTAACCATAACTGGGACAGGGAGCCTCTATGGCTACACCTTC.

The rearrangement links TRBV27 to TRBJ2-6, with TRBD1 matching 9 bases. CDR3 length: 18 amino acids. Germline CDR1 and CDR2: MNHEY and SMNVEV (reference sequence). V gave up 2 bases and J gave up 3 bases; unmatched junction bases: 8. This CDR3 reads CASSLRRDRVLGANVLTF. Written as DNA, the CDR3 is TGTGCCAGCAGTTTACGTCGGGACAGGGTCCTTGGGGCCAACGTCCTGACTTTC.

This clone came up a few times. The V and J genes are TRBV5-4 and TRBJ1-1, with D unresolved. The germline gives CDR1 SGHNT, CDR2 YYREEE (reference sequence). V lost 2 bases, J lost 1 base, and 12 bases lay in between. The CDR3 has 15 residues. CDR3 in DNA: TGTGCCAGCAGCTTAAGTGCACAGCCGAACACTGAAGCTTTCTTT. Translated, it gives CASSLSAQPNTEAFF.

The chain couples TRBV6-1 to TRBJ2-1; 7 nucleotides line up with TRBD2. The V segment lost 3 bases and the J segment 9 bases; nucleotides outside the gene matches: 8. Germline CDR1 reads MNHNS; CDR2 reads SASEGT. The CDR3 covers 14 residues. CDR3 DNA: TGTGCCAGCAGTGAGCCGGGACTAAGGGCTGAGCAGTTCTTC. Its translation: CASSEPGLRAEQFF.

The gene calls are TRBV20-1 and TRBJ1-1; tentative D call: TRBD1 (5 bases). Germline V gives CDR1 DFQATT, CDR2 SNEGSKA (reference sequence). Trimming removed 3 bases at V and 1 base at J, with 21 bases between. The CDR3 is 17 amino acids. This chain's CDR3 is CSASSGFRFRWNTEAFF. CDR3 in DNA: TGCAGTGCTAGTTCAGGGTTTCGATTTAGATGGAACACTGAAGCTTTCTTT.

This clone has just one count. The chain recombines TRBV4-3 with TRBJ1-1; a possible D gene is TRBD1 (5 bases). V was shortened by 0 bases and J by 0 bases, with 8 bases between the two germline ends. CDR3 length equals 15 residues. CDR1 and CDR2 from the germline V gene are LGHNA and YSLEER. DNA for the CDR3: TGCGCCAGCAGCCAAGAAGGCAGGGTGAACACTGAAGCTTTCTTT. Residues: CASSQEGRVNTEAFF.

V usage is TRBV12-5 and J usage is TRBJ1-2; possible D gene TRBD1, 5 bases. V lost 5 bases and J 8 bases, leaving 18 bases between the germline ends. The CDR3 covers 14 residues. Germline values: CDR1 LGHNT, CDR2 FRNRAP. The CDR3 loop is CASGPTGGAEGYTF. CDR3 DNA sequence: TGTGCTAGTGGTCCCACTGGCGGGGCGGAAGGCTACACCTTC.

The chain carries TRBV28 and TRBJ2-7, with 8 bases lining up with TRBD1. This CDR3 contains 17 residues. Germline V gene data show CDR1 as MDHEN and CDR2 as SYDVKM. Trimming at V came to 5 bases and at J to 2 bases, leaving 14 bases not matched to a gene. The CDR3 region has the DNA TGTGCCAGCAGTCTATCAATGACAGGGGTCCTAACCTACGAGCAGTACTTC. Amino acids: CASSLSMTGVLTYEQYF.

The chain recombines TRBV13 with TRBJ2-7; D remains ambiguous. CDR1 PRHDT and CDR2 FYEKMQ come from the germline V gene (reference sequence). The V end lost 5 bases, the J end lost 2 bases, and 7 bases lay between the germline ends. This CDR3 is 12 amino acids long. The DNA of the CDR3 is TGTGCCAGCAGCGAGCTTACCTACGAGCAGTACTTC. It is translated as CASSELTYEQYF.

This clone appeared once. This chain links TRBV19 with TRBJ1-1, with 8 bases aligning to TRBD1. Germline loops: CDR1 LNHDA, CDR2 SQIVND (reference sequence). The ends lost 6 bases at V and 2 bases at J; junction bases unmatched: 11. CDR3 length: 16 residues. The CDR3: CASRDGQGRDNTEAFF. For the CDR3, the DNA is TGTGCCAGTAGAGACGGACAGGGAAGGGATAACACTGAAGCTTTCTTT.

The chain couples TRBV27 to TRBJ2-6; a weak D match, TRBD1 (5 bases). The germline V gene encodes CDR1 MNHEY and CDR2 SMNVEV (reference sequence). With 2 bases removed from V and 4 bases from J, the gap between germline ends came to 15 bases. The CDR3 loop spans 17 amino acids. The CDR3 DNA sequence: TGTGCCAGCAGTTTACTAAGACAGACGACCGGGGCCAACGTCCTGACTTTC. It is translated as CASSLLRQTTGANVLTF. Full variable domain (outside the CDR3, taken from reference TRBV27 and TRBJ2-6): EAQVTQNPRYLITVTGKKLTVTCSQNMNHEYMSWYRQDPGLGLRQIYYSMNVEVTDKGDVPEGYKVSRKEKRNFPLILESPSPNQTSLYFCASSLLRQTTGANVLTFGAGSRLTVL.

The chain has TRBV25-1 and TRBJ1-1, with 7 nucleotides matching TRBD1. With V trimmed by 4 bases and J by 3 bases, 5 bases remained unmatched. This CDR3 is 14 amino acids long. CDR1 is MGHDK, CDR2 SYGVNS, per germline. The CDR3, as DNA: TGTGCCAGCAGTGCTCGACAGGGACACACTGAAGCTTTCTTT. This codes for CASSARQGHTEAFF.

This clone was seen a handful of times. The CDR3 spells CASSQYPEGTEAFF. CDR3 in DNA: TGCGCCAGCAGCCAATACCCCGAGGGCACTGAAGCTTTCTTT. The chain combines TRBV4-1 with TRBJ1-1; D not resolved. The V end lost 2 bases, the J end lost 4 bases, and 11 bases lay between the germline ends. This CDR3 is built from 14 residues. Germline CDR1 is MGHRA and CDR2 is YSYEKL.

The chain uses TRBV7-8 and TRBJ2-5, with D tentatively TRBD2 (6 bases). Germline CDR1 reads SGHVS; CDR2 reads FQNEAQ. Trimming left V 4 bases short and J 4 bases short, with 19 bases between. The CDR3 loop spans 16 amino acids. The CDR3 sequence is CASSSFPRDSRETQYF. The CDR3 coding sequence is TGTGCCAGCAGCTCTTTCCCCCGGGACTCTCGAGAGACCCAGTACTTC.

The chain joins TRBV29-1 to TRBJ1-2, with a possible D match to TRBD1 (5 bases). Germline V gives CDR1 SQVTM, CDR2 ANQGSEA. This CDR3 is 15 amino acids long. V lost 1 base to trimming and J lost 3 bases, with 15 bases between them. This CDR3 reads CSVEVWKTDYYGYTF. The CDR3 DNA reads TGCAGCGTTGAAGTTTGGAAGACAGACTACTATGGCTACACCTTC.

The rearrangement links TRBV7-3 to TRBJ2-3, with TRBD2 matching 8 bases. The CDR3 extends over 14 amino acids. With 3 bases clipped from V and 6 bases from J, the junction kept 5 bases outside the gene matches. The germline CDR1 and CDR2 sequences are SGHTA and FQGTGA. The CDR3 is CASSFGLATDTQYF. The CDR3 DNA sequence: TGTGCCAGCAGCTTTGGACTAGCCACGGATACGCAGTATTTT.

The chain has TRBV27 and TRBJ2-1, with 8 positions matching TRBD1. This CDR3 region has 15 residues. V shed 2 bases, J shed 7 bases, and the junction held 7 bases outside the gene matches. Germline lookup yields CDR1 MNHEY and CDR2 SMNVEV (reference sequence). This CDR3 is CASSLQGAQENEQFF. Here the CDR3 DNA reads TGTGCCAGCAGTTTACAGGGGGCTCAAGAGAATGAGCAGTTCTTC.

The rearrangement uses TRBV6-6 and TRBJ2-7; unclear D gene. CDR1 MNHNY and CDR2 SVGAGI come from the germline V gene (reference sequence). The CDR3 consists of 16 residues. V was pared by 2 bases and J by 5 bases, with 19 bases between. For the CDR3, the DNA is TGTGCCAGCAGTTACCCGACGGATACTGGTCGGGACGAGCAGTACTTC. It codes for CASSYPTDTGRDEQYF.

V usage is TRBV6-5 and J usage is TRBJ2-5; TRBD2 is a possible D gene (5 bases). Germline V lookup: CDR1 MNHEY, CDR2 SVGAGI. Trimming cost V 6 bases and J 5 bases, with 16 bases left between them. CDR3 length: 14 amino acids. CDR3 amino acids: CASSEQTSLETQYF. Here the CDR3 DNA reads TGTGCCAGCAGCGAGCAAACTAGTTTGGAGACCCAGTACTTC.

The CDR3 DNA reads as TGTGCCAGTAGTACACCTCGGACAGGGAATACAGCTTTCTTT. This gives the protein CASSTPRTGNTAFF. The chain recombines TRBV19 with TRBJ1-1; 8 bases align to TRBD1. In germline, CDR1 is LNHDA, CDR2 SQIVND (reference sequence). The CDR3 is 14 amino acids. V dropped 4 bases and J dropped 10; count of bases not matched to a gene: 11.